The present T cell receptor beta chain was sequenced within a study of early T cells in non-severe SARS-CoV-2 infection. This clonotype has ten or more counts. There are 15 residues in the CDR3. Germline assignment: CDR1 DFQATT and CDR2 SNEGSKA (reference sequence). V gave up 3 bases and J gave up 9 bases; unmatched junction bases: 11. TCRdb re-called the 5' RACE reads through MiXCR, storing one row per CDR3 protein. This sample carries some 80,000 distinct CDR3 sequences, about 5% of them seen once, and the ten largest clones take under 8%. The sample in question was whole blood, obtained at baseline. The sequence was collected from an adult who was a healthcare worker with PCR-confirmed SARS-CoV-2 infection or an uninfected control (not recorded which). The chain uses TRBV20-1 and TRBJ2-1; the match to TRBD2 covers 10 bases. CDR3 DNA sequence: TGCAGTGCTAGTGGAGCGGGAGGGCCGGGATTTGAGCAGTTCTTC. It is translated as CSASGAGGPGFEQFF.